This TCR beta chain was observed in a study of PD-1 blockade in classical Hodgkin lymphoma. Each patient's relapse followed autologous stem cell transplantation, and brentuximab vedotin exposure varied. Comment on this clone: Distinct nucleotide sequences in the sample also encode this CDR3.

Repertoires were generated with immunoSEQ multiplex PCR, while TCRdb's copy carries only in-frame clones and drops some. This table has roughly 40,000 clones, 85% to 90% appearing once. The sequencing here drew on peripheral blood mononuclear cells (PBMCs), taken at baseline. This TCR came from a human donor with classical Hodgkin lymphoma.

The CDR3 coding sequence is TGTGCCAGCAGTGAGCAGGACGACCATGAGCAGTTCTTC. Residues: CASSEQDDHEQFF. The chain couples TRBV2 to TRBJ2-1; D is undetermined. With 3 bases removed from V and 8 bases from J, the gap between germline ends came to 11 bases. CDR1 is SNHLY and CDR2 is FYNNEI in the germline V gene. CDR3 length: 13 residues.